This T cell receptor beta chain was observed in a study of T cells in women clearing cervical HPV infection. Study-wide findings and caveats: Unknown T-cell numbers per sample may underlie the richness differences.

V was cut by 8 bases and J by 3 bases, with 4 bases left in between. Germline CDR1 LNHDA, CDR2 SQIVND (reference sequence). The CDR3 loop spans 11 amino acids. Its frequency marks this clone as medium-sized. Antigen unknown. The CDR3 end falls 3 residues outside the read, so it is completed with the germline J gene. TCRdb's table, derived via immunoSEQ multiplex PCR, lists solely in-frame clones and lacks some. The repertoire table contains about 28,000 clones. The clonotype comes from a woman between 18 and 69 years old with a cervical HPV16 infection that either progressed to CIN3+ or cleared (not recorded which). This chain connects TRBV19 to TRBJ2-2; D is uncertain. Sequencing was performed on blood buffy coat. CDR3 DNA (partial): TGTGCCAGTTCTTACACCGGGGAG. Translation: CASSYTGE. Given in full, the CDR3 is CASSYTGELFF.